The T cell receptor (beta chain) under discussion was sequenced for a study of blood T cell repertoires in COVID-19. Assay: immunoSEQ multiplex PCR; the TCRdb copy retains only in-frame clones and omits some. The sample has 80,000 to 100,000 clones, roughly 82% seen once. J gave up 8 bases and V 2 bases, and 9 bases lay outside the gene matches. This CDR3 has 14 residues. CDR1 SGHRS and CDR2 YFSETQ come from the germline V gene. The chain is built from TRBV5-1 and TRBJ1-2, with TRBD1 matching 7 bases. The clonotype comes from a man in his 70s with active or convalescent COVID-19. The sequenced sample consisted of peripheral blood. The CDR3 DNA reads TGCGCCAGCAGCTTTGACAGGGTAGTCGGAGGCTACACCTTC. Residues: CASSFDRVVGGYTF.